A single sample is the source of the 26 T cell receptor beta chains below, sequenced in a study of T cells in Graves' hyperthyroidism and ophthalmopathy. Researchers amplified the TCR beta CDR3 regions from RNA transcripts. In the first-round RT-PCR of the TCR CDR3, the HTBI primer set was used. From the multiplex PCR reads, TCRdb called clonotypes with MiXCR, one entry per CDR3 protein. The sample records 500,000 to 650,000 distinct CDR3 sequences, roughly a sixth being singletons. The sample consisted of blood. These receptors all stem from a woman aged 18-29 years with Graves' ophthalmopathy.

This chain links TRBV20-1 with TRBJ1-5; unclear D gene. CDR1 is DFQATT, CDR2 SNEGSKA, per germline (reference sequence). The CDR3 length is 14 residues. Trimming removed 4 bases at V and 0 bases at J, with 10 bases between. CDR3 bases: TGCAGTGCTAATATCGGGGTTAGCAATCAGCCCCAGCATTTT. Protein product: CSANIGVSNQPQHF.

This clonotype was detected many times. The V call is TRBV6-5, the J call TRBJ1-1; D is unresolved. Germline CDR1 reads MNHEY; CDR2 reads SVGAGI. The CDR3 has 15 residues. V dropped 0 bases and J dropped 0 bases, with 8 bases sitting between them. The CDR3 sequence: CASSYSFSMNTEAFF. In nucleotides, the CDR3 is TGTGCCAGCAGTTACTCTTTCAGTATGAACACTGAAGCTTTCTTT.

As regards this clonotype: One base away lies a much larger clone, so this may be a sequencing read error. Here the CDR3 omits its conserved ending phenylalanine or tryptophan, so a read error is the likely source. The rearrangement joins TRBV7-8 to TRBJ2-1; no firm D call. Germline CDR1 is SGHVS and CDR2 is FQNEAQ. This CDR3 has 13 residues. V was pared by 3 bases and J by 7 bases, with 10 bases between. CDR3 bases: TGTGCCAGCAGCTTTCAATTATTAAATGAGCAGTTCCTC. This sequence encodes CASSFQLLNEQFL.

This clonotype has ten or more counts. The V gene is TRBV2, the J gene TRBJ2-7; perhaps TRBD2 as D (6 bases). The V end lost 2 bases, the J end lost 7 bases, and 15 bases lay between the germline ends. CDR1 SNHLY and CDR2 FYNNEI come from the germline V gene. The CDR3 is made up of 14 amino acids. The CDR3 DNA reads TGTGCCAGCAGTGAATGGGGGAGGCCCGGGGAGCAGTACTTC. This codes for CASSEWGRPGEQYF.

This clonotype has only a few counts. The chain recombines TRBV11-1 with TRBJ1-1; D uncertain. With 10 bases removed from V and 3 bases from J, the gap between germline ends came to 15 bases. The CDR3 runs to 13 residues. Per germline, CDR1 SGHAT and CDR2 FQDESV (reference sequence). CDR3 DNA sequence: TGTGCCACCGGGGTGTTTCGGGACACTGAAGCTTTCTTT. This translates into CATGVFRDTEAFF. The whole variable domain, remainder taken from reference TRBV11-1 and TRBJ1-1, is EAEVAQSPRYKITEKSQAVAFWCDPISGHATLYWYRQILGQGPELLVQFQDESVVDDSQLPKDRFSAERLKGVDSTLKIQPAELGDSAMYLCATGVFRDTEAFFGQGTRLTVV.

CDR3 in amino acids: CAIKKDGENYGYTF. DNA for the CDR3: TGTGCCATCAAAAAGGACGGGGAAAATTATGGCTACACCTTC. The chain employs TRBV10-3 and TRBJ1-2; no reliable D call. This CDR3 contains 14 residues. Germline lookup yields CDR1 ENHRY and CDR2 SYGVKD. V was cut by 7 bases and J by 5 bases, with 17 bases left in between.

This clonotype was found many times. V gene TRBV20-1 combines with J gene TRBJ2-7, with D maybe TRBD1 (6 bases). This CDR3 is built from 13 residues. The germline gives CDR1 DFQATT, CDR2 SNEGSKA (reference sequence). V lost 6 bases, J lost 1 base, and 13 bases lay in between. CDR3 sequence reads: CSAEPTGSYEQYF. CDR3 nucleotides: TGCAGTGCCGAACCGACAGGATCCTACGAGCAGTACTTC.

This clonotype was detected a few times. The chain joins TRBV12-3 or TRBV12-4 to TRBJ2-7; D remains unclear. This CDR3 spans 16 amino acids. The V and J ends lost 1 base and 0 bases respectively, with 13 bases between them. CDR3 nucleotide sequence: TGTGCCAGCAGTTTAGGGGCCCACGTCGGCTCCTACGAGCAGTACTTC. It encodes CASSLGAHVGSYEQYF.

This clonotype appeared a few times. The chain links TRBV7-9 to TRBJ1-3; 7 bases match TRBD1. Germline-derived CDR1 and CDR2 are SEHNR and FQNEAQ (reference sequence). Trimming at V came to 5 bases and at J to 2 bases, leaving 3 bases not matched to a gene. The length of the CDR3 is 14 residues. The chain's CDR3 is CASSLGTAGNTIYF. The CDR3 DNA follows: TGTGCCAGCAGCCTGGGGACAGCTGGAAACACCATATATTTT.

This clonotype was seen a few times. Its ends do not fully match the called genes, so a read error is possible. The J gene is TRBJ1-1, the V gene TRBV5-5, with D hard to call. The CDR3 has 14 amino acids. Germline-derived CDR1 and CDR2 are SGHKS and YYEKEE (reference sequence). In DNA, the CDR3 is TGCGCCAGCAGCTTGGAATCGGGAGTTGAGGCAGCTTTCTTT. Protein product: CASSLESGVEAAFF.

This clonotype showed up many times. The rearrangement links TRBV7-9 to TRBJ2-7, with a weak D call TRBD1 (5 bases). Germline V CDR1 and CDR2: SEHNR, FQNEAQ (reference sequence). This CDR3 is 12 amino acids long. The V end lost 4 bases, the J end lost 4 bases, and 8 bases lay between the germline ends. DNA of the CDR3: TGTGCCAGCAGCTGGACACTTTACGAGCAGTACTTC. Protein sequence: CASSWTLYEQYF.

This clonotype appeared many times. This chain links TRBV28 with TRBJ2-5, with 12 bases aligning to TRBD2. J gave up 2 bases and V 0 bases, and 1 base lay outside the gene matches. The V gene's germline CDR1 is MDHEN and CDR2 SYDVKM. This CDR3 comprises 16 residues. CDR3 protein: CASSLWTSGGQETQYF. The CDR3 DNA reads TGTGCCAGCAGTTTATGGACTAGCGGGGGACAAGAGACCCAGTACTTC.

This clonotype was counted at least ten times. The V call is TRBV28, the J call TRBJ2-2, with D uncertain. Trimming pared 3 bases from V and 4 bases from J, leaving 6 bases between. Germline V lookup: CDR1 MDHEN, CDR2 SYDVKM. The CDR3 sequence is 13 residues long. CDR3: CASSLGFTGELFF. DNA for the CDR3: TGTGCCAGCAGTTTGGGGTTCACCGGGGAGCTGTTTTTT.

The rearrangement joins TRBV12-3 or TRBV12-4 to TRBJ2-7; 8 nucleotides line up with TRBD1. The closer fit of TRBJ2-1 to the DNA end suggests the J call may be wrong. The CDR3 has 16 amino acids. The CDR3 nucleotides read TGTGCCAGCAGTTCTAGGATTGGGACAGGCTCCTATGAGCAGTTCTTC. Translating gives CASSSRIGTGSYEQFF.

This clonotype appeared many times. The chain couples TRBV27 to TRBJ2-7, with 12 nucleotides matching TRBD2. The CDR3 has 14 residues. CDR1 is MNHEY and CDR2 is SMNVEV in the germline V gene (reference sequence). J was trimmed by 6 bases and V by 2 bases; bases with no gene match: 2. Here the CDR3 DNA reads TGTGCCAGCAGTTTAGAGGGACTAGCGGGCGAGCAGTACTTC. The encoded protein is CASSLEGLAGEQYF.

The sample holds many counts of this clonotype. The rearrangement joins TRBV7-8 to TRBJ2-3; perhaps TRBD2 as D (6 bases). V shed 0 bases and J shed 4 bases, with 17 bases lying between them. The CDR3 covers 17 residues. Germline lookup yields CDR1 SGHVS and CDR2 FQNEAQ. The DNA for the CDR3 is TGTGCCAGCAGCTTAGCGCTAGGAGGGGTGCACGCAGATACGCAGTATTTT. Translation gives CASSLALGGVHADTQYF. The full variable domain, rest sourced from reference TRBV7-8 and TRBJ2-3, is GAGVSQSPRYKVAKRGQDVALRCDPISGHVSLFWYQQALGQGPEFLTYFQNEAQLDKSGLPSDRFFAERPEGSVSTLKIQRTQQEDSAVYLCASSLALGGVHADTQYFGPGTRLTVL.

Points on this clonotype: An end of the junction differs from the germline gene, which may be a read error. The V call is TRBV6-2 or TRBV6-3, the J call TRBJ1-1, with TRBD1 matching over 9 bases. Germline CDR1 is MNHEY and CDR2 is SVGEGT. The CDR3 contains 15 residues. Here the CDR3 DNA reads TGTGCCAGCAGTGACTCGACAGGGGGGAACACTGAAGCTTTCTTT. This codes for CASSDSTGGNTEAFF.

V and J are TRBV5-6 and TRBJ1-1; D possibly corresponds to TRBD1 (5 bases). Per germline, CDR1 SGHDT and CDR2 YYEEEE. The V gene lost 5 bases and the J gene lost 0 bases, with 14 bases spanning the gap. This CDR3 has 15 amino acids. For the CDR3, the DNA is TGTGCCAGCAGGGACAACACCCTCATGAACACTGAAGCTTTCTTT. This codes for CASRDNTLMNTEAFF.

The chain has TRBV5-6 and TRBJ1-5; D is uncertain. There are 16 residues in the CDR3. V lost 4 bases, J lost 4 bases, and 18 bases lay in between. Per germline, CDR1 SGHDT and CDR2 YYEEEE. The CDR3 reads CASSNQWTKGNQPQHF. The CDR3 DNA is TGTGCCAGCAGCAACCAGTGGACGAAGGGAAATCAGCCCCAGCATTTT.

The chain combines TRBV28 with TRBJ2-4; 7 bases map to TRBD2. The CDR3 is 17 residues long. Germline CDR1 is MDHEN and CDR2 is SYDVKM. V trimming: 7 bases; J trimming: 3 bases; junction bases outside the gene matches: 15. The DNA of the CDR3 is TGTGCCAGCACCCGACCCCGCGCCGGGGGGTACAAAAACATTCAGTACTTC. This codes for CASTRPRAGGYKNIQYF.

This clonotype has a count of ten or more. J is TRBJ2-1 and V is TRBV5-8; TRBD2 agrees at 14 bases. V dropped 4 bases and J dropped 8; count of bases not matched to a gene: 5. The CDR3 covers 15 residues. CDR1 SGHTS and CDR2 YDEGEE come from the germline V gene. The CDR3: CASSPGTSGGDEQFF. The CDR3 coding sequence is TGTGCCAGCAGCCCCGGGACTAGCGGGGGCGATGAGCAGTTCTTC.

This clonotype was seen ten or more times. V and J are TRBV12-3 or TRBV12-4 and TRBJ2-6; D is perhaps TRBD1 (5 bases). The CDR3 runs to 16 residues. V dropped 1 base and J dropped 0 bases, with 7 bases sitting between them. The CDR3 bases are TGTGCCAGCAGTTTAGTGGACAACTCTGGGGCCAACGTCCTGACTTTC. It encodes CASSLVDNSGANVLTF.

V usage is TRBV30 and J usage is TRBJ2-1; D unclear. This CDR3 region has 14 residues. Trimming took 1 base from V and 8 from J, leaving 15 bases between them. From germline, CDR1 is GTSNPN and CDR2 SVGIG (reference sequence). DNA of the CDR3: TGTGCCTGGAGTGCCTCTCATGTGTTTGATGAGCAGTTCTTC. Residues: CAWSASHVFDEQFF.

This sequence joins TRBV6-1 and TRBJ2-6; 11 bases are a match to TRBD2. Looked up from germline, CDR1 is MNHNS and CDR2 is SASEGT. J was trimmed by 0 bases and V by 4 bases; bases with no gene match: 2. The CDR3 sequence is 17 residues long. Here the CDR3 DNA reads TGTGCCAGCAGTGGACTAGCGGGACCCTCTGGGGCCAACGTCCTGACTTTC. Residues: CASSGLAGPSGANVLTF.

This clonotype was detected a few times. The chain uses TRBV28 and TRBJ1-5; possibly TRBD1 for D (6 bases). The CDR3 is 15 residues long. Deletions cut 7 bases from V and 11 bases from J, with 24 bases between. The germline CDR1 and CDR2 sequences are MDHEN and SYDVKM. DNA for the CDR3: TGTGCCAGCACCAAGACGCAGGGGCCCTTGGAGGCCCAGCATTTT. This gives the protein CASTKTQGPLEAQHF.

In the case of this clonotype: A clone one base away is much larger, so this may be a read error. For the CDR3, the DNA is TGTGCCAGCAGCTTAGGGGCTTTCGGGACGCCGGGCACAGATACGCAGTATTTT. It yields the protein CASSLGAFGTPGTDTQYF. J is TRBJ2-3 and V is TRBV7-2; D is perhaps TRBD1 or TRBD2 (5 bases each). V was pared by 1 base and J by 1 base, with 18 bases between. Germline V gene lookup returns CDR1 SGHTA and CDR2 FQGNSA. The CDR3 runs 18 residues.